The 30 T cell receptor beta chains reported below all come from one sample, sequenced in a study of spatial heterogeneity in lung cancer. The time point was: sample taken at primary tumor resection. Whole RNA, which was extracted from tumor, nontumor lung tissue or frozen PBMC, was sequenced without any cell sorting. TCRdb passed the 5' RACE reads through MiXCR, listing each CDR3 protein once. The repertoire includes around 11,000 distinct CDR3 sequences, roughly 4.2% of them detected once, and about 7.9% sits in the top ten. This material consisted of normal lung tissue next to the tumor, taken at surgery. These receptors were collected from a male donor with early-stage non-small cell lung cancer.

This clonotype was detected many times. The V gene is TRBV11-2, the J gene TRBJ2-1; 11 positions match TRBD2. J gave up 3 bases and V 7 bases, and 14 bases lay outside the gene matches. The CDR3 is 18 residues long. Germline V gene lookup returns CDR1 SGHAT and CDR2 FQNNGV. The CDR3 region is CASTPAIAGGRGYNEQFF. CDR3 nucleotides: TGTGCCAGCACCCCGGCGATAGCGGGAGGGAGGGGCTACAATGAGCAGTTCTTC.

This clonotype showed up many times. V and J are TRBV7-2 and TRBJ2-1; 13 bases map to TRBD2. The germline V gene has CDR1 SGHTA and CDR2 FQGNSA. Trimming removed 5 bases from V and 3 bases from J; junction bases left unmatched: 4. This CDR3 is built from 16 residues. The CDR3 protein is CASSRLAGGNYNEQFF. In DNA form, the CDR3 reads TGTGCCAGCAGCAGACTAGCGGGAGGAAACTACAATGAGCAGTTCTTC.

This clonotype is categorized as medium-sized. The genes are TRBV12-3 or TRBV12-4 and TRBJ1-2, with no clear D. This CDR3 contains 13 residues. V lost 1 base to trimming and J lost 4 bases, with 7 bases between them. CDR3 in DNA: TGTGCCAGCAGTTTAGGTAGAGGCTATGGCTACACCTTC. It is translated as CASSLGRGYGYTF.

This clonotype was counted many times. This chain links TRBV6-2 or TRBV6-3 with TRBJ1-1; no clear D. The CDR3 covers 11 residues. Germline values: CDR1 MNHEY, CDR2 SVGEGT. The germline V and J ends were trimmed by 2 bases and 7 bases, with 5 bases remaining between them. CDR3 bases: TGTGCCAGCAGTTACGTAGGTGAAGCTTTCTTT. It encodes CASSYVGEAFF.

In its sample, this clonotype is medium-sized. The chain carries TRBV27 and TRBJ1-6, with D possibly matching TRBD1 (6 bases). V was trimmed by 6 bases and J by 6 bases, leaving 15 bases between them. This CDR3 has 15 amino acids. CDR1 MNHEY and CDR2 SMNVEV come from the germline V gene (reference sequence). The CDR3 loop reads CASSSGGQLNSPLHF. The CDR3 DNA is TGTGCCAGCAGCTCCGGGGGGCAGCTTAATTCACCCCTCCACTTT.

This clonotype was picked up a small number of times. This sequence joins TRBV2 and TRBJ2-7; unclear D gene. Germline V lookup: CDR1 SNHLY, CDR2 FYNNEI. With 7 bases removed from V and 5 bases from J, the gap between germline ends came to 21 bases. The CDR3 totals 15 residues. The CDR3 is CASTLTPLYGDEQYF. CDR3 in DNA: TGTGCCAGCACTTTGACTCCCCTTTATGGGGACGAGCAGTACTTC.

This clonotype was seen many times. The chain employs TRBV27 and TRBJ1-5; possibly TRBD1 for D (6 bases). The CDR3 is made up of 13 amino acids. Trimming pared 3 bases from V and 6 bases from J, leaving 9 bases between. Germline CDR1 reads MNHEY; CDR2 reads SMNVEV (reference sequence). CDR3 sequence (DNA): TGTGCCAGCAGTTTTGGGGGCATTCAGCCCCAGCATTTT. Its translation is CASSFGGIQPQHF.

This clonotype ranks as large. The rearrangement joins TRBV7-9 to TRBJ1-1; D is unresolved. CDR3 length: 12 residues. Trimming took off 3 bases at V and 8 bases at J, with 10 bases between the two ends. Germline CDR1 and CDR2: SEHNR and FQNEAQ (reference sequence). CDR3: CASSFNEREAFF. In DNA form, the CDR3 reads TGTGCCAGCAGCTTCAATGAGAGGGAAGCTTTCTTT.

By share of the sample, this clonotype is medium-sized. The CDR3 DNA sequence: TGTGCCAGCAGTTATAGTCTAGCGGCACTCAAGGAGCAGTTCTTC. Translation: CASSYSLAALKEQFF. The chain combines TRBV6-2 or TRBV6-3 with TRBJ2-1; 7 bases are a match to TRBD2. The V gene end was trimmed by 3 bases and the J gene end by 10 bases; junction bases not matched to a gene: 12. Germline CDR1 reads MNHEY; CDR2 reads SVGEGT. The CDR3 loop spans 15 amino acids.

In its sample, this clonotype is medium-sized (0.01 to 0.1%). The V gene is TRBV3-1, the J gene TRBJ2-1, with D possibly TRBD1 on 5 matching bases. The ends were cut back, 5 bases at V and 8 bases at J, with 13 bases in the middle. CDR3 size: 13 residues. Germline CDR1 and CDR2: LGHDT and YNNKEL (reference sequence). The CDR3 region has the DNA TGTGCCAGCAGCTCGCTATGGGGCCATGAGCAGTTCTTC. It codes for CASSSLWGHEQFF.

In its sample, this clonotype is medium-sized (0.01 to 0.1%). The CDR3 loop is CASSSGGSNSPLHF. CDR3 bases: TGTGCCAGCAGTTCAGGGGGATCCAATTCACCCCTCCACTTT. The chain recombines TRBV27 with TRBJ1-6, with TRBD1 matching over 7 bases. The CDR3 has 14 amino acids. In germline, CDR1 is MNHEY, CDR2 SMNVEV (reference sequence). V shed 4 bases, J shed 7 bases, and the junction held 4 bases outside the gene matches.

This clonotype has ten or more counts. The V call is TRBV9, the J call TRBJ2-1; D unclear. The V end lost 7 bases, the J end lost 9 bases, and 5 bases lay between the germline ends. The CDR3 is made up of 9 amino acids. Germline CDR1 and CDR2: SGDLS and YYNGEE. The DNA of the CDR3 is TGTGCCAGCGGTGTTGAGCAGTTCTTC. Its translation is CASGVEQFF.

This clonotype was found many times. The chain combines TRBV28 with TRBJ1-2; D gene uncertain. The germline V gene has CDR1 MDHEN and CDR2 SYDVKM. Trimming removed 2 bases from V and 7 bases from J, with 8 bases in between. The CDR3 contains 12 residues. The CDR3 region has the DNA TGTGCCAGCAGTTTAAGAGCCCTTGGCTACACCTTC. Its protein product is CASSLRALGYTF.

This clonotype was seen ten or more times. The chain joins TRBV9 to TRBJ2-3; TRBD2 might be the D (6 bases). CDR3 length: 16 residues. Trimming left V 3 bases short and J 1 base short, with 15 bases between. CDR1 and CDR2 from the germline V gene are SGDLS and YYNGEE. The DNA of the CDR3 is TGTGCCAGCAGCGCCGCAATCGAGCGGGGCACAGATACGCAGTATTTT. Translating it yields CASSAAIERGTDTQYF.

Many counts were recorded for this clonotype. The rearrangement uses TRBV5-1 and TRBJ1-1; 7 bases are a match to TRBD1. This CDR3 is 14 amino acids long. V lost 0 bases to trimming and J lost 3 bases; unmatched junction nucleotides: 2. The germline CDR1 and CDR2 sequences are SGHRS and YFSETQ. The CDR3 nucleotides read TGCGCCAGCAGCTTGGGACAGGGCTACACTGAAGCTTTCTTT. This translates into CASSLGQGYTEAFF.

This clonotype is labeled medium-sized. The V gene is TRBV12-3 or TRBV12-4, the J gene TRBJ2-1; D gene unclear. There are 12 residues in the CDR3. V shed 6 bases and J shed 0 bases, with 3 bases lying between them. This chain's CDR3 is CASSYSYNEQFF. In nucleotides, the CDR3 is TGTGCCAGCAGCTACTCCTACAATGAGCAGTTCTTC.

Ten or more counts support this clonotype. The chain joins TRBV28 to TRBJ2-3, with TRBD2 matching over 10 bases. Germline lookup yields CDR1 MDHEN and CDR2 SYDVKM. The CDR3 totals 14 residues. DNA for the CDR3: TGTTCATCCGGGACTAGCGTGAGGGCAGATACGCAGTATTTT. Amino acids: CSSGTSVRADTQYF. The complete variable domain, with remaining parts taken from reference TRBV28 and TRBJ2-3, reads DVKVTQSSRYLVKRTGEKVFLECVQDMDHENMFWYRQDPGLGLRLIYFSYDVKMKEKGDIPEGYSVSREKKERFSLILESASTNQTSMYLCSSGTSVRADTQYFGPGTRLTVL.

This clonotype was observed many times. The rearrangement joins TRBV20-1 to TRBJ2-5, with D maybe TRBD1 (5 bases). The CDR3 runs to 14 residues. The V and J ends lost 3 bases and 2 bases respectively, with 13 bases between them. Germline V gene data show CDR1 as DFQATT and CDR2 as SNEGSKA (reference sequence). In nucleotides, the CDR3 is TGCAGTGCTAGCTTCAGGGTCTTACAAGAGACCCAGTACTTC. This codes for CSASFRVLQETQYF.

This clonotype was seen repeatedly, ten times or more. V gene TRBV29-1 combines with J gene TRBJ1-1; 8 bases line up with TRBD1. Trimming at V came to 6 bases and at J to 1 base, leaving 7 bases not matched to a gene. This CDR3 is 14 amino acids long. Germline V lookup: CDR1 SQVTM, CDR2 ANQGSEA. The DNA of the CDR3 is TGCAGCGTATTCCGGGGACAGGAGAACACTGAAGCTTTCTTT. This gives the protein CSVFRGQENTEAFF.

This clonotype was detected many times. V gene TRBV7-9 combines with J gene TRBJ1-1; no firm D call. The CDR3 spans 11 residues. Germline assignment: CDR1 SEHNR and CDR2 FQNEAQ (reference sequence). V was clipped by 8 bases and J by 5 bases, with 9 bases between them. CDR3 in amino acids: CASGSGTEAFF. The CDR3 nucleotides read TGTGCCAGCGGAAGCGGGACTGAAGCTTTCTTT.

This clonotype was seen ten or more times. The CDR3 DNA is TGTGCCAGCAGTCCCCCGACGGGGGGGGAAGTCGGAAAACTGTTTTTT. The encoded protein is CASSPPTGGEVGKLFF. The gene calls are TRBV28 and TRBJ1-4, with D perhaps TRBD1 (5 bases). The V end lost 5 bases, the J end lost 10 bases, and 23 bases lay between the germline ends. Germline V gene lookup returns CDR1 MDHEN and CDR2 SYDVKM. The CDR3 loop spans 16 amino acids.

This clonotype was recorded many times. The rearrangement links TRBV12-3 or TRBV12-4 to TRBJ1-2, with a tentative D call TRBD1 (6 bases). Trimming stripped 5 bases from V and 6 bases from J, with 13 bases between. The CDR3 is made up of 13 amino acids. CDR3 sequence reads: CASSPRGEDGYTF. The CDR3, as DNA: TGTGCCAGCAGTCCCAGGGGAGAAGATGGCTACACCTTC.

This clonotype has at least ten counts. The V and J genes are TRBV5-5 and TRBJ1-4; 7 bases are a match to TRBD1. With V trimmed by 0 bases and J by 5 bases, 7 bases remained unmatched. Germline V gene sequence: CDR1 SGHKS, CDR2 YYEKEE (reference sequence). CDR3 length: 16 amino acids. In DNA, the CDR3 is TGTGCCAGCAGCTTGGCGGCGGGACAGCGCAATGAAAAACTGTTTTTT. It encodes CASSLAAGQRNEKLFF.

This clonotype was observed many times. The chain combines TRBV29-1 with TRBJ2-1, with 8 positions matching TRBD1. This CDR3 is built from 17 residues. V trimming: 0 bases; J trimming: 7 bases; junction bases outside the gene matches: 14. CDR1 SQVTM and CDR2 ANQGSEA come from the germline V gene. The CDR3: CSVEDQGKQGVLNEQFF. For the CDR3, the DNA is TGCAGCGTTGAAGATCAAGGGAAACAGGGGGTTCTGAATGAGCAGTTCTTC.

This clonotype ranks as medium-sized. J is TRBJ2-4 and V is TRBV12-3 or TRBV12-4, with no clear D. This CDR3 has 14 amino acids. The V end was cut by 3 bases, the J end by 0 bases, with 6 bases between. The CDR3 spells CASSLVGAKNIQYF. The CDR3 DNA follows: TGTGCCAGCAGTTTGGTTGGAGCCAAAAACATTCAGTACTTC.

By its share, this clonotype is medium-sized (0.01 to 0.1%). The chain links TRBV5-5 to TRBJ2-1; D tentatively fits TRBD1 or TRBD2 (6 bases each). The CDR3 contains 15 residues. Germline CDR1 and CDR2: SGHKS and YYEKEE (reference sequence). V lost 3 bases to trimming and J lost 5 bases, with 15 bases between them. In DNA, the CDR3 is TGTGCCAGCAGCTATAAGGAGGGGGGCGACAATGAGCAGTTCTTC. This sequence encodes CASSYKEGGDNEQFF.

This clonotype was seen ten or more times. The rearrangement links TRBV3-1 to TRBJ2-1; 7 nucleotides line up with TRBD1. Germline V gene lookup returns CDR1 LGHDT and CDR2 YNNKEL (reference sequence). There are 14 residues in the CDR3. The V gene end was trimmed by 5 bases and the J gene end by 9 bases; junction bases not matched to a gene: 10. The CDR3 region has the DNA TGTGCCAGCAGCTTTACAGGGGATGGCGGTGAGCAGTTCTTC. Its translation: CASSFTGDGGEQFF.

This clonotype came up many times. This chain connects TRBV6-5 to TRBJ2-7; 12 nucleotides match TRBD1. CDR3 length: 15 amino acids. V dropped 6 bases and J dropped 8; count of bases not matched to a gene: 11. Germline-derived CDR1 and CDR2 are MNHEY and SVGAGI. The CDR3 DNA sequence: TGTGCCAGCAGATCACCGGGACAGGGGGCCGTACAGCAGTACTTC. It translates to CASRSPGQGAVQQYF.

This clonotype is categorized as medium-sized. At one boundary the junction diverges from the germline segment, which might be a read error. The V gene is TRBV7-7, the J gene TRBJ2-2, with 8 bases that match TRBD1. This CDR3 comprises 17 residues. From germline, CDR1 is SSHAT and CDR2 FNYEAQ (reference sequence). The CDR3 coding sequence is TGTGCTAGCAGCCCAAAACCGGGACAGGCGGCCACCGGGGAGCTGTTTTTT. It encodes CASSPKPGQAATGELFF.

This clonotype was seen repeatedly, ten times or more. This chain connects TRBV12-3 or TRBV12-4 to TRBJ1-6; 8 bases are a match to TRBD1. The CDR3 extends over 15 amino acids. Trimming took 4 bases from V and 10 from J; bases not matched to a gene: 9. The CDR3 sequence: CASSSLGQGRSPLHF. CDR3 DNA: TGTGCCAGCAGTTCCTTAGGACAGGGCAGATCACCCCTCCACTTT.